The sequence of this TCR beta chain was determined in a study of regulatory T cells in long-lasting Graves disease. This clonotype was seen ten or more times. Researchers made TCR beta libraries by using iRepertoire HTBI primers and running Arm-PCR on CDR3 regions. TCRdb re-derived calls from the multiplex PCR reads in MiXCR, one entry per CDR3 protein. The sample shows some 600,000 distinct CDR3 sequences, 15% to 20% of them seen only once. Time point: newly diagnosed GD, antithyroid drugs for less than 3 months. Preparation of the TCR library used RNA extracted from PBMCs. The CDR3 consists of 13 residues. The V end was cut by 5 bases, the J end by 6 bases, with 13 bases between. Germline assignment: CDR1 SEHNR and CDR2 FQNEAQ (reference sequence). Separately, the same data were catalogued under a study of T cells in Graves' hyperthyroidism and ophthalmopathy. According to that study: The study left out patients who had uncontrolled infection, other autoimmune disease, pregnancy or lactation. The TCR CDR3 first-round RT-PCR relied on the HTBI primer set. Onset of ophthalmopathy came a median roughly 6.5 months after the model predicted it.

This specimen was peripheral blood mononuclear cells (PBMCs), taken at new diagnosis, from a patient treated with antithyroid drugs. The chain recombines TRBV7-9 with TRBJ1-1; tentatively, D is TRBD1 (6 bases). The receptor was isolated from a man aged 18 to 29 with Graves disease. The CDR3 here is CASSARTVAEAFF. The CDR3 DNA reads as TGTGCCAGCAGCGCAAGGACAGTGGCTGAAGCTTTCTTT.